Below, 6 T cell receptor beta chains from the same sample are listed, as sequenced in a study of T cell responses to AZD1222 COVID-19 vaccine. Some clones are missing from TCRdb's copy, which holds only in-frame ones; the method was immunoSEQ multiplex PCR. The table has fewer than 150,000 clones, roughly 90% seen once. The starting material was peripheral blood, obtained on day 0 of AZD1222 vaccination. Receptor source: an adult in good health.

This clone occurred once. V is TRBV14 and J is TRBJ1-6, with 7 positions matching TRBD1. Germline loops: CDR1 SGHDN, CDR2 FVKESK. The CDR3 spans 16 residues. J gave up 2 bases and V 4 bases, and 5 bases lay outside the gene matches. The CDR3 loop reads CASSRTGTAYNSPLHF. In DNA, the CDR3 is TGTGCCAGCAGCCGAACGGGGACAGCCTATAATTCACCCCTCCACTTT.

In DNA, the CDR3 is TGTGCCAGCAGCTTAGAGGACACTGAAGCTTTCTTT. Protein product: CASSLEDTEAFF. The J gene is TRBJ1-1, the V gene TRBV11-2, with D unresolved. V was pared by 0 bases and J by 3 bases, with 2 bases between. The CDR3 contains 12 residues. Germline V gene lookup returns CDR1 SGHAT and CDR2 FQNNGV.

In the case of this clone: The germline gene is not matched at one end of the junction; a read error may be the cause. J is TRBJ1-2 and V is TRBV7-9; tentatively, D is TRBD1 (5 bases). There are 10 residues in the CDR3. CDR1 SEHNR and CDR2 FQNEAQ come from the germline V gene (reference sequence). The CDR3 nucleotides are TGTGCCAGCGGCACGACAGCAATCTCCTTC. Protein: CASGTTAISF.

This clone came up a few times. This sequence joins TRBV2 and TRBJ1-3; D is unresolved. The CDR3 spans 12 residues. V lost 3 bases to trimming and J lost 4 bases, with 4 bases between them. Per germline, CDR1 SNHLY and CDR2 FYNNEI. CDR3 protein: CASSEGGNTIYF. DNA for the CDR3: TGTGCCAGCAGTGAGGGGGGAAACACCATATATTTT.

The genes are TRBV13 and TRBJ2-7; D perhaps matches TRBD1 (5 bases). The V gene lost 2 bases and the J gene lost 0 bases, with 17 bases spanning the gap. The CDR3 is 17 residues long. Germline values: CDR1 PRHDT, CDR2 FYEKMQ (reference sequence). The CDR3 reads CASSLTGLGSLSYEQYF. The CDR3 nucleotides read TGTGCCAGCAGCTTAACAGGCCTGGGCAGTCTCTCCTACGAGCAGTACTTC.

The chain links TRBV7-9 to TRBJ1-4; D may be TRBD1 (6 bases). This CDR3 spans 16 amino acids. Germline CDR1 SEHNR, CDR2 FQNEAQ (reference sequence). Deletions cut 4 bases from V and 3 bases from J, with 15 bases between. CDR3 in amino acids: CASSSNRDTANEKLFF. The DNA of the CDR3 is TGTGCCAGCAGCTCCAACCGGGACACGGCTAATGAAAAACTGTTTTTT.